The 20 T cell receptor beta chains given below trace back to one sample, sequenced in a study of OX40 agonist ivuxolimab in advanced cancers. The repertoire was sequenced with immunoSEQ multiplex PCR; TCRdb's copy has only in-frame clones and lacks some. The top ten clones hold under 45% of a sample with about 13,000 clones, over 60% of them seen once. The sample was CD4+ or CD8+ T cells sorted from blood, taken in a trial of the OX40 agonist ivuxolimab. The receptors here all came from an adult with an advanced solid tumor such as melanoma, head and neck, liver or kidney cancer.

CDR3 loop: CASSELTDQETQYF. The CDR3 bases are TGTGCCAGCAGCGAGTTGACAGATCAAGAGACCCAGTACTTC. V is TRBV5-4 and J is TRBJ2-5, with D tentatively TRBD1 (5 bases). Trimming stripped 4 bases from V and 2 bases from J, with 12 bases between. Per the germline V gene, CDR1 is SGHNT and CDR2 is YYREEE (reference sequence). This CDR3 comprises 14 residues. Using reference TRBV5-4 and TRBJ2-5 for the parts outside the CDR3, the full variable domain is ETGVTQSPTHLIKTRGQQVTLRCSSQSGHNTVSWYQQALGQGPQFIFQYYREEENGRGNFPPRFSGLQFPNYSSELNVNALELDDSALYLCASSELTDQETQYFGPGTRLLVL.

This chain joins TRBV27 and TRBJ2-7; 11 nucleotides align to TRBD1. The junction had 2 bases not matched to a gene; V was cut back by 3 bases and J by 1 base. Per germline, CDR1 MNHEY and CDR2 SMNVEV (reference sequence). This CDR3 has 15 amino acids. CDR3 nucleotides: TGTGCCAGCAGTTTTGGGACAGGGGGTTCCTACGAGCAGTACTTC. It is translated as CASSFGTGGSYEQYF.

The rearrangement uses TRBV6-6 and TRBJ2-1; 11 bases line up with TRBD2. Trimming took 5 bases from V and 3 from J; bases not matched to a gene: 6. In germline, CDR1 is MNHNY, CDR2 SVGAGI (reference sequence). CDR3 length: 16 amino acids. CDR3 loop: CASSGPGLADYNEQFF. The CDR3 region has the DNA TGTGCCAGCAGTGGCCCGGGACTAGCGGACTACAATGAGCAGTTCTTC.

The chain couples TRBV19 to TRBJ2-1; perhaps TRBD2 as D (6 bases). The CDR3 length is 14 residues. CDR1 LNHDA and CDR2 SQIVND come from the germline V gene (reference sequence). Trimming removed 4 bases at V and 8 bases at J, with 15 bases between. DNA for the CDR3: TGTGCCAGTAGTACCGGAGGGCTCATCTATGAGCAGTTCTTC. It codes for CASSTGGLIYEQFF. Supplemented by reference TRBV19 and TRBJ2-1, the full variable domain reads DGGITQSPKYLFRKEGQNVTLSCEQNLNHDAMYWYRQDPGQGLRLIYYSQIVNDFQKGDIAEGYSVSREKKESFPLTVTSAQKNPTAFYLCASSTGGLIYEQFFGPGTRLTVL.

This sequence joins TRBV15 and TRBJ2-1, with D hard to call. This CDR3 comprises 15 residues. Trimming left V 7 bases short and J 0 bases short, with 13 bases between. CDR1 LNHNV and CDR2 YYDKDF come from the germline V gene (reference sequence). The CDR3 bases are TGTGCCACCACTCCAGACCGAAGCTCCTACAATGAGCAGTTCTTC. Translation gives CATTPDRSSYNEQFF. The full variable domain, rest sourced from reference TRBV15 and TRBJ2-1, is DAMVIQNPRYQVTQFGKPVTLSCSQTLNHNVMYWYQQKSSQAPKLLFHYYDKDFNNEADTPDNFQSRRPNTSFCFLDIRSPGLGDTAMYLCATTPDRSSYNEQFFGPGTRLTVL.

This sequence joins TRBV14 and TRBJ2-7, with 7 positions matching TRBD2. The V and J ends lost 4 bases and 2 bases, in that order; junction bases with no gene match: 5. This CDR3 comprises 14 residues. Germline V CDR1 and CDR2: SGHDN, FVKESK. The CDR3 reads CASSLLGGAYEQYF. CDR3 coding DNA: TGTGCCAGCAGCCTTTTGGGAGGGGCCTACGAGCAGTACTTC. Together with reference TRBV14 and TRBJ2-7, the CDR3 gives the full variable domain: EAGVTQFPSHSVIEKGQTVTLRCDPISGHDNLYWYRRVMGKEIKFLLHFVKESKQDESGMPNNRFLAERTGGTYSTLKVQPAELEDSGVYFCASSLLGGAYEQYFGPGTRLTVT.

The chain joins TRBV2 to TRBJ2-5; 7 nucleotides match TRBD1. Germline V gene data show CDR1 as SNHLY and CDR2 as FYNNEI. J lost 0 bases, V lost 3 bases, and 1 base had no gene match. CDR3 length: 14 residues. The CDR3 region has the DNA TGTGCCAGCAGTGAGGGACAGTACCAAGAGACCCAGTACTTC. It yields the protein CASSEGQYQETQYF.

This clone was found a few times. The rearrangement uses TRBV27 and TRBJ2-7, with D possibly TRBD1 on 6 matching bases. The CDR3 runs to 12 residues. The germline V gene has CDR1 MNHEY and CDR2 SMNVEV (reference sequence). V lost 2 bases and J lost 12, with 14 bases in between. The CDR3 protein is CASSLSGGFLYF. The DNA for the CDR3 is TGTGCCAGCAGTTTAAGTGGGGGCTTTCTGTACTTC.

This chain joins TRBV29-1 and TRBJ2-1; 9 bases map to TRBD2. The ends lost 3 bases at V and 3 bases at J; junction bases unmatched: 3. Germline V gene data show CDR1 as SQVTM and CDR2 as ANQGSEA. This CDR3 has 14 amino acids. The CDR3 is CSVDAGGFYNEQFF. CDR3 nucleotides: TGCAGCGTTGATGCGGGAGGGTTCTACAATGAGCAGTTCTTC.

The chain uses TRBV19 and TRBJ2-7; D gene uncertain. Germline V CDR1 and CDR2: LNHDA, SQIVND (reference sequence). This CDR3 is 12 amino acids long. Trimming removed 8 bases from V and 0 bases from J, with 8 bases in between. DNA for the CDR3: TGTGCCAGTTCGGGCCCCTCCTACGAGCAGTACTTC. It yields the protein CASSGPSYEQYF.

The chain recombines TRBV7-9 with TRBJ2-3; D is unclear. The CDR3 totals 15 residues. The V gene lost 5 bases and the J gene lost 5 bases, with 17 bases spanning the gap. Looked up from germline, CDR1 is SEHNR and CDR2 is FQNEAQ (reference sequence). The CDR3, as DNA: TGTGCCAGCAGCCGCCCCGGGTCTAGAATAGATACGCAGTATTTT. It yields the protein CASSRPGSRIDTQYF. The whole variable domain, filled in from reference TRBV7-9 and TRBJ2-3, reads DTGVSQNPRHKITKRGQNVTFRCDPISEHNRLYWYRQTLGQGPEFLTYFQNEAQLEKSRLLSDRFSAERPKGSFSTLEIQRTEQGDSAMYLCASSRPGSRIDTQYFGPGTRLTVL.

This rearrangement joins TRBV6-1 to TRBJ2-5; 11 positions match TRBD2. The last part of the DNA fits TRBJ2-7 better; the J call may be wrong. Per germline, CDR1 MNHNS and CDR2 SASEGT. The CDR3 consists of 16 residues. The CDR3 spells CASSEEGTSGPYEQYF. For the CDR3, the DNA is TGTGCCAGCAGTGAAGAGGGGACTAGCGGACCCTACGAGCAGTACTTC.

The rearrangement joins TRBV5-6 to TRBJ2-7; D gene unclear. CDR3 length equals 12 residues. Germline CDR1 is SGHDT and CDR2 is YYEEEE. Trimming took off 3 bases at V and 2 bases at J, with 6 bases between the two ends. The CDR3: CASSSGTYEQYF. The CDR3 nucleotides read TGTGCCAGCAGCTCGGGTACCTACGAGCAGTACTTC. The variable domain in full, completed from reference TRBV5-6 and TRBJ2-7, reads DAGVTQSPTHLIKTRGQQVTLRCSPKSGHDTVSWYQQALGQGPQFIFQYYEEEERQRGNFPDRFSGHQFPNYSSELNVNALLLGDSALYLCASSSGTYEQYFGPGTRLTVT.

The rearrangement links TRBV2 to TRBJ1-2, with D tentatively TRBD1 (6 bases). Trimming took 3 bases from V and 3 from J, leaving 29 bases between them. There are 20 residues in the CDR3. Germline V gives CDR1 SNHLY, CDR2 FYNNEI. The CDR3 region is CASSESASGTPDGSDYGYTF. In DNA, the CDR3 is TGTGCCAGCAGTGAGTCCGCCTCCGGGACACCAGACGGAAGTGACTATGGCTACACCTTC.

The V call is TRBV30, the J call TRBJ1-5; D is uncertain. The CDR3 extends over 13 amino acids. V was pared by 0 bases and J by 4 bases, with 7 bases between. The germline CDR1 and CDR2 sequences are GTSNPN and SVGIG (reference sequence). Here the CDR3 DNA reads TGTGCCTGGAGTGTACGCGGGAATCAGCCCCAGCATTTT. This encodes CAWSVRGNQPQHF.

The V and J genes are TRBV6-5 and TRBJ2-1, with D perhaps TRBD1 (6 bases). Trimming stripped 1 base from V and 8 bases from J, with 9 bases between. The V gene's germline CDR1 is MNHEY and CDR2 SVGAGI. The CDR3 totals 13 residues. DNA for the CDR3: TGTGCCAGCAGTTACTTAAACAGGGATGAGCAGTTCTTC. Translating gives CASSYLNRDEQFF.

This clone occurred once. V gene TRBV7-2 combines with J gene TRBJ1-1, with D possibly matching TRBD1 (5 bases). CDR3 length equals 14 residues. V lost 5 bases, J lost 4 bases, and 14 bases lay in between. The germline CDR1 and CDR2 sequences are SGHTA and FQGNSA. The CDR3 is CASSKVKGPTEAFF. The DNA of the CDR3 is TGTGCCAGCAGCAAGGTTAAGGGGCCCACTGAAGCTTTCTTT.

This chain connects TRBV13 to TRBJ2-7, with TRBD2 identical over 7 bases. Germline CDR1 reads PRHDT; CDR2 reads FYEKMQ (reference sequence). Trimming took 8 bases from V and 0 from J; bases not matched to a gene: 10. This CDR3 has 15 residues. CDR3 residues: CASRPRGGSSYEQYF. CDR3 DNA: TGTGCCAGCCGGCCCAGAGGCGGGAGCTCCTACGAGCAGTACTTC.

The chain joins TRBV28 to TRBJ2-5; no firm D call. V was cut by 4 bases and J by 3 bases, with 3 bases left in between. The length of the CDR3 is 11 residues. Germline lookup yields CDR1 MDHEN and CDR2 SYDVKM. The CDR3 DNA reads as TGTGCCAGCAGTTCAGAAGAGACCCAGTACTTC. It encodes CASSSEETQYF.

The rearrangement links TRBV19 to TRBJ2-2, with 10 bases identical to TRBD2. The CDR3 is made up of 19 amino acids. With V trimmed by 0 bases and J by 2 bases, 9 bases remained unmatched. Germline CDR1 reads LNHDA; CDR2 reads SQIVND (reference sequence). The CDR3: CASSIDYPGTSANTGELFF. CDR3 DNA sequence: TGTGCCAGTAGTATAGATTACCCCGGGACTAGCGCCAACACCGGGGAGCTGTTTTTT.